Listed below are T cell receptor beta chains from one sample, sequenced in a study of T cells in Graves' hyperthyroidism and ophthalmopathy. MiXCR, applied by TCRdb to the multiplex PCR reads, yields one record per CDR3 protein. The sample records 200,000 or so distinct CDR3 sequences, around 17% being singletons. Sequencing was performed on blood. The receptors come from a woman aged 45-60 years with Graves' hyperthyroidism. The CDR3 runs from the conserved cysteine through the conserved F or W. Each record gives: J gene, clone size, D gene, V gene, CDR3 DNA, CDR3 protein. D genes are given only for firm matches. Rows give clone size only sometimes, using once, few, many, or a class for an expanded clone.

j_gene: TRBJ2-7
abundance: many
d_gene: .
v_gene: TRBV7-9
CDR3nt: TGTGCCAGCAGCCCGTGGTCTGGTGGGGGCCACGAGCAGTACTTC
CDR3aa: CASSPWSGGGHEQYF

j_gene: TRBJ2-7
abundance: many
d_gene: TRBD2
v_gene: TRBV25-1
CDR3nt: TGTGCCAGCAGTAGACTAGCGGGAATAGAAGGGGAGAACTACGAGCAGTACTTC
CDR3aa: CASSRLAGIEGENYEQYF

j_gene: TRBJ1-2
abundance: .
d_gene: .
v_gene: TRBV28
CDR3nt: TGTGCCAGTAGAAAGGAGAATAGCTATGGCTACACCTTC
CDR3aa: CASRKENSYGYTF

j_gene: TRBJ2-5
abundance: .
d_gene: .
v_gene: TRBV6-1
CDR3nt: TGTGCCAGCAGAATAAATCTCGGACGGGCTACCAAGTCGACTCAATACTTC
CDR3aa: CASRINLGRATKSTQYF

j_gene: TRBJ2-7
abundance: many
d_gene: .
v_gene: TRBV12-3/TRBV12-4
CDR3nt: TGTGCCAGCACGAGCAGCGGAACCTACGAGCAGTACTTC
CDR3aa: CASTSSGTYEQYF

j_gene: TRBJ2-1
abundance: .
d_gene: TRBD2
v_gene: TRBV10-2
CDR3nt: TGCGCCAGCAGCCTGAGACTAGCGGCGGACAATGAGCAGTTCTTC
CDR3aa: CASSLRLAADNEQFF

j_gene: TRBJ1-5
abundance: many
d_gene: .
v_gene: TRBV18
CDR3nt: TGTGCCAGCTCACCGGGGTACGATAGCAATCAGCCCCAGCATTTT
CDR3aa: CASSPGYDSNQPQHF

j_gene: TRBJ1-1
abundance: few
d_gene: TRBD1
v_gene: TRBV29-1
CDR3nt: TGCAGCGTCGGATGGGACAGGAGAATGAACACTGAAGCTTTCTTT
CDR3aa: CSVGWDRRMNTEAFF

j_gene: TRBJ1-2
abundance: .
d_gene: .
v_gene: TRBV20-1
CDR3nt: TGCAGTGCTAGAGAGCCGCCAGGGGATGGCTACACCTTC
CDR3aa: CSAREPPGDGYTF

j_gene: TRBJ1-5
abundance: many
d_gene: .
v_gene: TRBV6-1
CDR3nt: TGTGCCAGCAGTGGAGCAGGTAGCAATCAGCCCCAGCATTTT
CDR3aa: CASSGAGSNQPQHF

j_gene: TRBJ1-2
abundance: .
d_gene: TRBD1
v_gene: TRBV3-1
CDR3nt: TGTGCCAGCAGCCTGGGACAGGGGGCTGTGTATGGCTACACCTTC
CDR3aa: CASSLGQGAVYGYTF

j_gene: TRBJ2-5
abundance: many
d_gene: TRBD1
v_gene: TRBV18
CDR3nt: TGTGCCAGCTCATCGGGACAGTGGGAGACCCAGTACTTC
CDR3aa: CASSSGQWETQYF

j_gene: TRBJ2-3
abundance: few
d_gene: .
v_gene: TRBV5-1
CDR3nt: TGCGCCAGCAGCTCAGGGGACCCTGGCACAGATACGCAGTATTTT
CDR3aa: CASSSGDPGTDTQYF

j_gene: TRBJ1-5
abundance: many
d_gene: .
v_gene: TRBV3-1
CDR3nt: TGTGCCAGCAGCCAAGGAGGAAGGTCCAATCAGCCCCAGCATTTT
CDR3aa: CASSQGGRSNQPQHF

j_gene: TRBJ2-5
abundance: many
d_gene: TRBD2
v_gene: TRBV29-1
CDR3nt: TGCAGCGTTGTGGGGCTAGCGGGAGAGACCCAGTACTTC
CDR3aa: CSVVGLAGETQYF

j_gene: TRBJ2-1
abundance: many
d_gene: TRBD2
v_gene: TRBV5-4
CDR3nt: TGTGCCAGCAGGCGGGAGGAAGGCCATGAGCAGTTCTTC
CDR3aa: CASRREEGHEQFF

j_gene: TRBJ2-5
abundance: .
d_gene: .
v_gene: TRBV7-9
CDR3nt: TGTGCCAGCAGCTTAGGGCCTGGGGACGAGGAGACCCAGTACTTC
CDR3aa: CASSLGPGDEETQYF

j_gene: TRBJ2-2
abundance: .
d_gene: TRBD2
v_gene: TRBV6-1
CDR3nt: TGTGCCGGCCTCAGGGAGGGGGGGGAGCTGTTTTTT
CDR3aa: CAGLREGGELFF

j_gene: TRBJ2-5
abundance: many
d_gene: .
v_gene: TRBV12-3/TRBV12-4
CDR3nt: TGTGCCAGCAGCCGGACAGAACAAGAGACCCAGTACTTC
CDR3aa: CASSRTEQETQYF

j_gene: TRBJ1-4
abundance: once
d_gene: TRBD1
v_gene: TRBV6-9
CDR3nt: TGTGCCAGCAGTTACGGGACAGGACTAACTAATGAAAAACTGTTTTTT
CDR3aa: CASSYGTGLTNEKLFF